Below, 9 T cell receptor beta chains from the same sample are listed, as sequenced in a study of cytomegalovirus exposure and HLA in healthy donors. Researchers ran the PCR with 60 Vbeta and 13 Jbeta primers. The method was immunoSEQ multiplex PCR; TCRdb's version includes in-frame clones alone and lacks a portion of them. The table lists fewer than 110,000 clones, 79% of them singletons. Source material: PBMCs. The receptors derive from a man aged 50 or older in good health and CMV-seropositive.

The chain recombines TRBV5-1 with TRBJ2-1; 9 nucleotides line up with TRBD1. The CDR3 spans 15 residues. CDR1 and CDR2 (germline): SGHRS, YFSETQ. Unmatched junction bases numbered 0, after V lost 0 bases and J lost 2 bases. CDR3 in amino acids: CASSLGQGAYNEQFF. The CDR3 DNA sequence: TGCGCCAGCAGCTTGGGACAGGGGGCCTACAATGAGCAGTTCTTC.

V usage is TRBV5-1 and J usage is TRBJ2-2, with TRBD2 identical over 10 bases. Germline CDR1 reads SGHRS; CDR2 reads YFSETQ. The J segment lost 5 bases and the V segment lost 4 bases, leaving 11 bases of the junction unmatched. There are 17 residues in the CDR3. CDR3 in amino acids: CASSTGLAGVGTGELFF. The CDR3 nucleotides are TGCGCCAGCAGCACTGGGCTAGCGGGAGTAGGTACCGGGGAGCTGTTTTTT. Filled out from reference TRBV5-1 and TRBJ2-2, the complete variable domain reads KAGVTQTPRYLIKTRGQQVTLSCSPISGHRSVSWYQQTPGQGLQFLFEYFSETQRNKGNFPGRFSGRQFSNSRSEMNVSTLELGDSALYLCASSTGLAGVGTGELFFGEGSRLTVL.

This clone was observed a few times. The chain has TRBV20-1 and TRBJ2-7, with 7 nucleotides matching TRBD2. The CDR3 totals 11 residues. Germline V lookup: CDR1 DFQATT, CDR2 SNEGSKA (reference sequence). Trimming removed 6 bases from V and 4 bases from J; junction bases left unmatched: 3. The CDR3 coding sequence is TGCAGTGCCCTCGGGGGGTACGAGCAGTACTTC. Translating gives CSALGGYEQYF.

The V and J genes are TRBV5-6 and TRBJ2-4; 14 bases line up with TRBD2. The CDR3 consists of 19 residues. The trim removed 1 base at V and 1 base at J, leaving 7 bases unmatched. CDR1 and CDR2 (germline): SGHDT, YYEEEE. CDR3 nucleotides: TGTGCCAGCAGCTTGTGGGGACTAGCGGGAGCCGGTGCCAAAAACATTCAGTACTTC. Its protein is CASSLWGLAGAGAKNIQYF.

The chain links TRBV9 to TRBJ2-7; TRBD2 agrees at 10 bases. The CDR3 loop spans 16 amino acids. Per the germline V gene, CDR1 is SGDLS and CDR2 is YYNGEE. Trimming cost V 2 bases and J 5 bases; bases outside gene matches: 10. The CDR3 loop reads CASSVGLAGDSDEQYF. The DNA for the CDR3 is TGTGCCAGCAGCGTCGGGCTAGCGGGAGACTCGGACGAGCAGTACTTC.

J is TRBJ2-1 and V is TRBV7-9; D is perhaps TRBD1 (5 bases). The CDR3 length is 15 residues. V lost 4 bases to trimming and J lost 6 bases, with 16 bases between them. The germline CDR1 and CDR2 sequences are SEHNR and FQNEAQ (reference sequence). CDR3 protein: CASSSGLIRGNEQFF. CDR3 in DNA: TGTGCCAGCAGCTCCGGGTTAATTAGGGGCAATGAGCAGTTCTTC.

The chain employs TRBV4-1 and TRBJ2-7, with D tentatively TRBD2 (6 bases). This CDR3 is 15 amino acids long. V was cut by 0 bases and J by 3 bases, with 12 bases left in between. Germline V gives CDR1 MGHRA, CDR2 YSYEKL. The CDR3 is CASSQELALSYEQYF. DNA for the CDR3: TGCGCCAGCAGCCAAGAGCTAGCGCTTAGCTACGAGCAGTACTTC.

Written as DNA, the CDR3 is TGTGCCAGCAGTAGACAGGGGGCGTCGAACACCGGGGAGCTGTTTTTT. Its protein product is CASSRQGASNTGELFF. The genes are TRBV2 and TRBJ2-2, with 10 bases identical to TRBD1. The CDR3 is made up of 16 amino acids. Trimming removed 5 bases from V and 0 bases from J; junction bases left unmatched: 3. Germline CDR1 SNHLY, CDR2 FYNNEI.

For the CDR3, the DNA is TGTGCCAGCAGCCAAGTCACGGACAGGGGTCGCGAAAAACTGTTTTTT. This gives the protein CASSQVTDRGREKLFF. V and J are TRBV14 and TRBJ1-4; 9 bases align to TRBD1. V was pared by 1 base and J by 8 bases, with 8 bases of the junction left unmatched. The CDR3 loop spans 16 amino acids. Germline V gene data show CDR1 as SGHDN and CDR2 as FVKESK.